This TCR beta chain was sequenced for a study of T cell repertoires in cytomegalovirus infection. Turning to the study itself: A matching HLA type, together with CMV infection, was signaled by public TCR beta signatures. Whole-study findings and limits: The ex vivo response was dominated by HLA-C-restricted CMV-specific TCR beta clonotypes. People with CMV and the relevant HLA were identified by cumulative public TCR beta family frequency.

Germline values: CDR1 SGHTA, CDR2 FQGNSA. With V trimmed by 4 bases and J by 8 bases, 11 bases remained unmatched. The CDR3 has 15 amino acids. A remark on this clonotype: What it recognizes is unknown. A read error may explain this, as a much larger clone is one base away.

TCRdb redid the calling of the reads with MiXCR, one entry per CDR3 protein. The table has approximately 990,000 distinct CDR3 sequences, around 32% seen once. The clonotype was recovered from a human donor in good health (CMV status not recorded). Some clones in this sample may be carry-over from other donors' samples. Sequenced here: cultured CD8+ T cells from PBMCs, sampled from culture after CMV antigen stimulation. The chain joins TRBV7-2 to TRBJ1-2, with 9 bases matching TRBD1. CDR3 loop: CASSSAPRDREGYTF. In DNA, the CDR3 is TGTGCCAGCAGCTCAGCGCCAAGGGACAGGGAAGGCTACACCTTC.